This T cell receptor beta chain was sequenced during a study of T-cell memory formation after mild COVID-19. CDR1 is LGHNA, CDR2 YSLEER, per germline. This CDR3 spans 13 amino acids. The germline V and J ends were trimmed by 1 base and 5 bases, with 7 bases remaining between them. MiXCR was run by TCRdb on the 5' RACE reads, yielding one entry per CDR3 protein. The sample yields about 260,000 distinct CDR3 sequences, roughly 8.2% seen once. V gene TRBV4-3 combines with J gene TRBJ2-3; D gene uncertain. The clonotype was recovered from a man between 18 and 35 years old who had mild COVID-19 (a few samples of this study predate the infection). Cell type and time point are not known. Material: PBMCs or a T cell subset sorted from them (not recorded which). The CDR3 DNA sequence: TGCGCCAGCAGCCAAGTTACGCAAGATACGCAGTATTTT. It encodes CASSQVTQDTQYF.